This paragraph covers one T cell receptor beta chain sequence. Antigen: not known. Libraries were prepared by immunoSEQ multiplex PCR; TCRdb keeps only in-frame clonotypes and omits some of them. The data contain about 140,000 clones, roughly nine tenths of them seen just once; the ten biggest clones take up just under 3%. J gave up 7 bases and V 6 bases, and 13 bases lay outside the gene matches. Germline CDR1 and CDR2: MDHEN and SYDVKM. The CDR3 has 16 residues. The data originate from a study of cytomegalovirus exposure and HLA in healthy donors. About the research overall: Both the 100 to 150 validation repertoires and the 600 to 700 first-cohort repertoires used the same platform, as reported by a later analysis.

Overall study findings and caveats: Many donors carried some public TCRs, although rarity characterized most TCR sequences.

This clonotype originated in a man aged 18 to 35 in good health and CMV-seronegative. Sequenced input: PBMCs. V is TRBV28 and J is TRBJ2-2; TRBD2 aligns across 8 bases. The CDR3 nucleotides read TGTGCCAGCAGCCCCGGTGGGAGCGGGAGCATCGGGGAGCTGTTTTTT. Protein: CASSPGGSGSIGELFF.